This record looks at one TCR beta chain sequence and its context. Germline V CDR1 and CDR2: SNHLY, FYNNEI. The germline V and J ends were trimmed by 7 bases and 11 bases, with 14 bases remaining between them. The CDR3 has 11 amino acids. Only in-frame clones appear in the TCRdb table, and some are missing; sequencing was by immunoSEQ multiplex PCR. The sample yields under 550,000 clones, around 96% seen once. The data belong to a study of shared clonotypes between healthy human individuals. This TCR came from a woman in her twenties or thirties in good health. The V call is TRBV2, the J call TRBJ2-5, with D perhaps TRBD2 (5 bases). Sequenced material: naive CD4+ T cells sorted from blood. Subset denoted: CD45RA+ positively selected. The CDR3, as DNA: TGTGCCAGCAATTCGGGCTGGGAGCAGTACTTC. Its translation is CASNSGWEQYF.